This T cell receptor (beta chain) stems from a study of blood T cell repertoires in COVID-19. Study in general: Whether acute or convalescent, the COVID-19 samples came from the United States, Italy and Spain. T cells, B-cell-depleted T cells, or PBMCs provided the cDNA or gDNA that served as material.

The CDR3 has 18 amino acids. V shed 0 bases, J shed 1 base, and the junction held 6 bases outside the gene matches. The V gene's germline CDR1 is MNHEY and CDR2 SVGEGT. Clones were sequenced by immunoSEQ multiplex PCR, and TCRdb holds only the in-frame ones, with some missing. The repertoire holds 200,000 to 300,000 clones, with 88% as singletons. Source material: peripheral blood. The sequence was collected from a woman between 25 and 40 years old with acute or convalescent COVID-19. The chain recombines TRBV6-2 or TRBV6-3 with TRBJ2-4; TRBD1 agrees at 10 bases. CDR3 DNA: TGTGCCAGCAGTTACTCGGGAAGACAGGGGGCGGCCAAAAACATTCAGTACTTC. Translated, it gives CASSYSGRQGAAKNIQYF.